These T cell receptor beta chains were read from a single sample in a study of blood T cell repertoires in COVID-19. Clones were sequenced by immunoSEQ multiplex PCR, and TCRdb holds only the in-frame ones, with some missing. The top ten hold 2% to 3% of the sample, which has around 200,000 clones, under 90% seen once. Sequencing was carried out using peripheral blood. The receptors come from a woman in her thirties or forties with active or convalescent COVID-19. Both conserved end residues are part of each CDR3. Each record gives: D gene, clone size, J gene, V gene, CDR3 protein, CDR3 DNA. The D gene is left open where the match is weak. Not every row has a clone size; where given, it reads once, few, many or a size class.

>NA|NA|TRBJ1-5|TRBV7-8
CASSPVRSRQPQHF
TGTGCCAGCAGCCCGGTTAGGAGCCGTCAGCCCCAGCATTTT
>TRBD2|NA|TRBJ2-4|TRBV6-2/TRBV6-3
CASSLPSGAKNIQYF
TGTGCCAGCAGCCTACCTAGCGGGGCCAAAAACATTCAGTACTTC
>TRBD1|NA|TRBJ2-7|TRBV2
CASRHPGQGLYEQYF
TGTGCCAGCAGGCACCCGGGACAGGGGTTGTACGAGCAGTACTTC
>NA|NA|TRBJ2-2|TRBV2
CASSEMGVGRTGELFF
TGTGCCAGCAGTGAAATGGGGGTAGGGAGGACCGGGGAGCTGTTTTTT
>NA|once|TRBJ1-1|TRBV2
CASTVGSRNTEAFF
TGTGCCAGCACTGTGGGCAGTAGGAACACTGAAGCTTTCTTT
>TRBD1|NA|TRBJ1-2|TRBV27
CASSALGTEGRYTF
TGTGCCAGCAGTGCACTTGGGACAGAGGGTCGCTACACCTTC
>TRBD2|NA|TRBJ2-1|TRBV24-1
CATSDSGLAQISYNEQFF
TGTGCCACCAGTGATTCGGGACTAGCGCAGATCTCCTACAATGAGCAGTTCTTC
>TRBD1|NA|TRBJ1-2|TRBV7-9
CASSSGQAIYGYTF
TGTGCCAGCAGCTCGGGACAGGCCATCTATGGCTACACCTTC
>NA|NA|TRBJ2-1|TRBV9
CASSAGLLNNEQFF
TGTGCCAGCAGCGCGGGACTCCTAAACAATGAGCAGTTCTTC
>NA|NA|TRBJ1-1|TRBV6-2/TRBV6-3
CASSHLLSTGPNTEAFF
TGTGCCAGCAGTCACCTCTTGAGCACAGGGCCGAACACTGAAGCTTTCTTT
>TRBD1|NA|TRBJ1-2|TRBV4-3
CASSQDNWTGDYGYTF
TGCGCCAGCAGCCAAGATAATTGGACAGGGGATTATGGCTACACCTTC
>TRBD2|NA|TRBJ2-3|TRBV29-1
CSVEDALAGHTDTQYF
TGCAGCGTTGAAGATGCCCTAGCGGGACACACAGATACGCAGTATTTT
>TRBD2|few|TRBJ2-1|TRBV7-3
CASGGTSDYNEQFF
TGTGCCAGCGGAGGGACTAGCGATTACAATGAGCAGTTCTTC
>NA|NA|TRBJ1-1|TRBV11-3
CASSLEAGGNTEAFF
TGTGCCAGCAGCTTGGAGGCGGGAGGTAACACTGAAGCTTTCTTT
>NA|few|TRBJ2-3|TRBV25-1
CASSDSARGTSTDTQYF
TGTGCCAGCAGTGATTCGGCAAGGGGAACTAGCACAGATACGCAGTATTTT
>NA|NA|TRBJ2-7|TRBV4-1
CASSRSGLVSYEQYF
TGCGCCAGCAGCCGATCGGGACTTGTGTCCTACGAGCAGTACTTC
>NA|NA|TRBJ1-5|TRBV6-2/TRBV6-3
CASSSGLGQPQHF
TGTGCCAGCAGTTCAGGGTTGGGTCAGCCCCAGCATTTT
>TRBD2|NA|TRBJ2-1|TRBV5-1
CASSLVVRLAGGPPYNEQFF
TGCGCCAGCAGCTTGGTGGTGCGGCTAGCGGGAGGGCCCCCCTACAATGAGCAGTTCTTC
>NA|NA|TRBJ1-6|TRBV6-4
CASSVEAGSPLHF
TGTGCCAGCAGTGTGGAGGCTGGTTCACCCCTCCACTTT
>NA|NA|TRBJ1-5|TRBV15
CATSRQGNQPQHF
TGTGCCACCAGCAGACAGGGCAATCAGCCCCAGCATTTT
>TRBD1|NA|TRBJ1-1|TRBV7-2
CASSLVQGRAFF
TGTGCCAGCAGCTTAGTACAGGGGAGAGCTTTCTTT
>NA|NA|TRBJ2-7|TRBV25-1
CASSGGYEQYF
TGTGCCAGCAGTGGAGGGTACGAGCAGTACTTC
>NA|NA|TRBJ1-2|TRBV5-1
CASSPEGDPPFYTF
TGCGCCAGCAGCCCAGAGGGGGACCCCCCTTTTTACACCTTC
>NA|NA|TRBJ1-1|TRBV10-2
CASSQQEIMNTEAFF
TGCGCCAGCAGCCAACAGGAAATAATGAACACTGAAGCTTTCTTT
>NA|NA|TRBJ1-2|TRBV2
CASTEKAVDRGYTF
TGTGCCAGCACTGAAAAGGCGGTGGATCGTGGCTACACCTTC
>NA|NA|TRBJ1-1|TRBV30
CAWSDRPSTEAFF
TGTGCCTGGAGTGACCGCCCCAGCACTGAAGCTTTCTTT
>NA|few|TRBJ2-7|TRBV7-2
CASSLESYRTYEQYF
TGTGCCAGCAGCTTAGAGAGTTACCGAACCTACGAGCAGTACTTC
>NA|NA|TRBJ1-1|TRBV30
CAWSRAIHAEAFF
TGTGCCTGGAGCAGGGCTATCCACGCTGAAGCTTTCTTT
>TRBD1|many|TRBJ1-2|TRBV5-1
CASSFQGADYGYTF
TGCGCCAGCAGCTTTCAGGGGGCAGACTATGGCTACACCTTC
>NA|NA|TRBJ2-3|TRBV25-1
CASSLGAGMDTQYF
TGTGCCAGCAGTCTTGGGGCGGGGATGGATACGCAGTATTTT
>NA|NA|TRBJ2-7|TRBV15
CATSPPGIYEQYF
TGTGCCACCAGCCCGCCGGGAATTTACGAGCAGTACTTC
>TRBD1|NA|TRBJ1-4|TRBV28
CASSLVQGVEKLFF
TGTGCCAGCAGTTTAGTACAGGGGGTAGAAAAACTGTTTTTT
>NA|once|TRBJ2-1|TRBV7-9
CASSPREGLYYNEQFF
TGTGCCAGCAGCCCCCGCGAGGGTCTATACTACAATGAGCAGTTCTTC
>NA|NA|TRBJ1-3|TRBV5-1
CASSLSHSSGNTIYF
TGCGCCAGCAGCTTATCACACAGCTCTGGAAACACCATATATTTT
>TRBD2|NA|TRBJ2-7|TRBV4-1
CASSHVAGNDREQYF
TGCGCCAGCAGCCATGTAGCGGGGAATGATCGCGAGCAGTACTTC
>NA|NA|TRBJ2-7|TRBV6-6
CASSYGRGEQYF
TGTGCCAGCAGTTACGGGCGGGGCGAGCAGTACTTC
>TRBD2|NA|TRBJ2-1|TRBV19
CASSIAGGSSSEQFF
TGTGCCAGTAGTATAGCCGGCGGGAGTTCTAGTGAGCAGTTCTTC
>NA|NA|TRBJ1-1|TRBV3-1/TRBV3-2
CASSQAGGEAFF
TGTGCCAGCAGCCAAGCCGGGGGGGAAGCTTTCTTT
>NA|NA|TRBJ1-1|TRBV30
CASEVGLNTEAFF
TGTGCATCGGAGGTCGGCCTGAACACTGAAGCTTTCTTT
>TRBD1|few|TRBJ1-4|TRBV11-3
CASSLGPDRGYKLFF
TGTGCCAGCAGCTTAGGTCCGGACAGGGGCTATAAACTGTTTTTT
>NA|NA|TRBJ2-7|TRBV6-2/TRBV6-3
CASSPDSSSYEQYF
TGTGCCAGCAGCCCGGACAGCAGCTCCTACGAGCAGTACTTC
>NA|once|TRBJ2-1|TRBV19
CASSIAGKDSSYNEQFF
TGTGCCAGTAGTATAGCCGGAAAGGACAGCTCCTACAATGAGCAGTTCTTC
>NA|once|TRBJ2-7|TRBV5-1
CASRPTLSPGEQYF
TGCGCCAGCAGGCCAACGCTGTCCCCCGGGGAGCAGTACTTC
>TRBD1|NA|TRBJ1-2|TRBV4-1
CASSRTGGGNYGYTF
TGCGCCAGCAGCCGGACAGGGGGCGGAAACTATGGCTACACCTTC
>TRBD1|NA|TRBJ1-2|TRBV7-9
CASSLGDRTGHGYTF
TGTGCCAGCAGCTTAGGGGACCGGACAGGGCACGGCTACACCTTC
>TRBD2|NA|TRBJ2-3|TRBV6-5
CASTWTSGYTQYF
TGTGCCAGCACCTGGACTAGCGGGTATACGCAGTATTTT
>TRBD2|NA|TRBJ2-7|TRBV27
CASRTTSGTSYEQYF
TGTGCCAGCAGGACAACTAGCGGGACATCCTACGAGCAGTACTTC
>TRBD2|NA|TRBJ2-1|TRBV6-2/TRBV6-3
CASSPDGRSSGVYNEQFF
TGTGCCAGCAGTCCAGACGGGAGGAGTAGCGGGGTATACAATGAGCAGTTCTTC